The 9 T cell receptor beta chains below all came from one sample that was sequenced in a study of cytomegalovirus exposure and HLA in healthy donors. The PCR contained 60 Vbeta and 13 Jbeta primers. Sequenced by immunoSEQ multiplex PCR; TCRdb stores in-frame clones only, minus some. The profile shows roughly 100,000 clones, around 84% of them singletons. Sequencing was performed on PBMCs. These receptors all stem from a man aged 25-45 years in good health and CMV-seronegative.

This clone was seen once. This chain links TRBV9 with TRBJ1-3; weak D call: TRBD1 (5 bases). Germline CDR1 SGDLS, CDR2 YYNGEE. V gave up 3 bases and J gave up 2 bases, with 15 bases separating them. The CDR3 is 16 residues long. The CDR3 is CASSAVGAGPGNTIYF. The CDR3 coding sequence is TGTGCCAGCAGCGCGGTAGGGGCAGGGCCTGGAAACACCATATATTTT.

The genes are TRBV21-1 and TRBJ1-2. TRBV21-1 is shown as a pseudogene. The CDR3 is 17 amino acids. The CDR3, as DNA: TGTGCCAGCAGACAACCAACGCGGAAGAGGGGGGGGTATGGCTACACCTTC. It encodes CASRQPTRKRGGYGYTF.

The chain carries TRBV5-1 and TRBJ1-1; 8 bases are shared with TRBD1. With V trimmed by 3 bases and J by 7 bases, 11 bases remained unmatched. Germline V gene sequence: CDR1 SGHRS, CDR2 YFSETQ. The CDR3 is made up of 15 amino acids. The CDR3 sequence: CASSWDGQGYIEAFF. The DNA of the CDR3 is TGCGCCAGCAGCTGGGACGGACAGGGTTACATTGAAGCTTTCTTT.

V is TRBV6-5 and J is TRBJ2-2; 7 bases fit TRBD1. From germline, CDR1 is MNHEY and CDR2 SVGAGI. Trimming removed 4 bases from V and 5 bases from J; junction bases left unmatched: 7. The CDR3 has 15 residues. CDR3 sequence: CASSSGTVVTGELFF. Here the CDR3 DNA reads TGTGCCAGCAGTTCTGGGACAGTGGTTACCGGGGAGCTGTTTTTT.

This clone occurred a few times. This chain connects TRBV29-1 to TRBJ1-5; D is possibly TRBD1 (5 bases). The V gene lost 6 bases and the J gene lost 3 bases, with 12 bases spanning the gap. Germline V gene sequence: CDR1 SQVTM, CDR2 ANQGSEA. The CDR3 is 13 residues long. The CDR3, as DNA: TGCAGCGTAATTGACAGCTCCAATCAGCCCCAGCATTTT. Residues: CSVIDSSNQPQHF. The full variable domain, with the rest looked up from reference TRBV29-1 and TRBJ1-5, is SAVISQKPSRDICQRGTSLTIQCQVDSQVTMMFWYRQQPGQSLTLIATANQGSEATYESGFVIDKFPISRPNLTFSTLTVSNMSPEDSSIYLCSVIDSSNQPQHFGDGTRLSIL.

Comments on this clone: Its ends do not fully match the called genes, so a read error is possible. V is TRBV7-9 and J is TRBJ2-2, with D hard to call. This CDR3 region has 12 residues. The germline CDR1 and CDR2 sequences are SEHNR and FQNEAQ (reference sequence). DNA for the CDR3: TGTTCCAGCAGCTTATCAGGCGGGGAGCTGTTTTTT. This gives the protein CSSSLSGGELFF.

This chain uses TRBV6-5 with TRBJ2-5; possible D gene TRBD2, 5 bases. Trimming removed 0 bases from V and 2 bases from J, with 13 bases in between. The germline V gene encodes CDR1 MNHEY and CDR2 SVGAGI. The CDR3 consists of 16 residues. This chain's CDR3 is CASSYSKAVGQETQYF. CDR3 sequence (DNA): TGTGCCAGCAGTTACTCGAAAGCGGTCGGGCAAGAGACCCAGTACTTC.

The chain links TRBV6-6 to TRBJ1-3, with D perhaps matching TRBD1 (6 bases). Germline V gene data show CDR1 as MNHNY and CDR2 as SVGAGI (reference sequence). The V end lost 8 bases, the J end lost 0 bases, and 14 bases lay between the germline ends. This CDR3 is 15 amino acids long. CDR3 sequence (DNA): TGTGCCAGCTCGTTCGGACAGTCCTCTGGAAACACCATATATTTT. This codes for CASSFGQSSGNTIYF.

The chain links TRBV4-2 to TRBJ2-5; D ambiguous. The CDR3 extends over 14 amino acids. Germline V CDR1 and CDR2: LGHNA, YNFKEQ. Trimming cost V 1 base and J 1 base, with 7 bases left between them. CDR3 amino acids: CASSQAQFQETQYF. The CDR3 bases are TGTGCCAGCAGCCAAGCCCAGTTCCAAGAGACCCAGTACTTC.